The 6 T cell receptor beta chains given below trace back to one sample, sequenced in a study of cytomegalovirus exposure and HLA in healthy donors. Produced via immunoSEQ multiplex PCR; TCRdb's table is partial and in-frame only. The table shows around 300,000 clones, with over 75% occurring only once. The source material was PBMCs. These receptors were taken from a man aged 25 to 45 in good health and CMV-seronegative.

The V call is TRBV19, the J call TRBJ1-6, with D maybe TRBD1 (6 bases). V shed 9 bases and J shed 7 bases, with 16 bases lying between them. The CDR3 extends over 14 amino acids. Germline CDR1 LNHDA, CDR2 SQIVND (reference sequence). The CDR3 nucleotides are TGTGCCAGCGCGCGACAGGTCACGAATTCACCCCTCCACTTT. This sequence encodes CASARQVTNSPLHF.

The chain uses TRBV7-8 and TRBJ2-5, with D maybe TRBD2 (6 bases). The V and J ends lost 2 bases and 2 bases respectively, with 9 bases between them. From germline, CDR1 is SGHVS and CDR2 FQNEAQ. The CDR3 runs 14 residues. CDR3 residues: CASSLLGGQETQYF. CDR3 DNA sequence: TGTGCCAGCAGCTTACTGGGGGGACAAGAGACCCAGTACTTC. The complete variable domain, with remaining parts taken from reference TRBV7-8 and TRBJ2-5, reads GAGVSQSPRYKVAKRGQDVALRCDPISGHVSLFWYQQALGQGPEFLTYFQNEAQLDKSGLPSDRFFAERPEGSVSTLKIQRTQQEDSAVYLCASSLLGGQETQYFGPGTRLLVL.

CDR3 sequence: CASSARDSTNEKLFF. In nucleotides, the CDR3 is TGTGCCAGCAGCGCAAGGGACTCGACTAATGAAAAACTGTTTTTT. The rearrangement uses TRBV7-6 and TRBJ1-4, with a weak D call TRBD1 (5 bases). V was clipped by 5 bases and J by 2 bases, with 12 bases between them. Germline assignment: CDR1 SGHVS and CDR2 FNYEAQ. CDR3 length equals 15 residues.

The genes are TRBV5-4 and TRBJ1-1, with 8 positions matching TRBD1. The CDR3 is made up of 15 amino acids. J was trimmed by 3 bases and V by 4 bases; bases with no gene match: 8. CDR1 SGHNT and CDR2 YYREEE come from the germline V gene (reference sequence). The CDR3, as DNA: TGTGCCAGCAGCCCAGGACAGGGTTGGGACACTGAAGCTTTCTTT. Its translation: CASSPGQGWDTEAFF.

In regard to this clone: The sample carries other DNA sequences with the same CDR3. The rearrangement joins TRBV19 to TRBJ2-7; 10 nucleotides align to TRBD1. The junction had 1 base not matched to a gene; V was cut back by 5 bases and J by 0 bases. The CDR3 runs 14 residues. The germline V gene has CDR1 LNHDA and CDR2 SQIVND (reference sequence). CDR3 coding DNA: TGTGCCAGTAGTCGACAGGGGGCCTCCTACGAGCAGTACTTC. This sequence encodes CASSRQGASYEQYF.

The rearrangement links TRBV6-6 to TRBJ1-2; 9 bases fit TRBD1. Germline V gene data show CDR1 as MNHNY and CDR2 as SVGAGI (reference sequence). The CDR3 is 13 residues long. The trim removed 7 bases at V and 9 bases at J, leaving 9 bases unmatched. The CDR3 DNA is TGTGCCAGCATGCAGGGACAGGGTAGTCGCTACACCTTC. Its translation is CASMQGQGSRYTF.